This T cell receptor (beta chain) was recorded in a study of human T cells and chemical hapten exposure. Study-level results: TCRs whose frequency exceeded 1 in 1000 remained the same following DPC sensitization. Expanded TCRs created a significantly greater count of big CDR3 similarity clusters than controls did.

Time point defined: patch test 2, 6 weeks after DPC sensitization. Noted treatment: therapeutic diphenylcyclopropenone sensitization with weekly scalp DPC. Sample donors consisted of patients with alopecia, aged 18 to 70 years, who were suitable for DPC. Per the study methods: Samples contained a median of 95,638 TCRs, with a range of 23,224 to 690,600. TCRdb independently ran MiXCR on the RACE reads; one entry per CDR3 protein. The V and J calls reflect TCRdb's pipeline rather than the authors' work. The table shows roughly 380,000 distinct CDR3 sequences, with around 6% occurring only once. Germline-derived CDR1 and CDR2 are KGHSH and LQKENI. The CDR3 has 13 amino acids. V gave up 10 bases and J gave up 6 bases; unmatched junction bases: 10. The table lists this clonotype with a few counts. As yet, its antigen is unknown.

This clonotype was sampled from a woman between 18 and 29 years old with alopecia areata. Some clones in this sample may be carry-over from other donors' samples. The chain uses TRBV18 and TRBJ2-3; 7 bases are shared with TRBD1. The sample was whole blood, taken in connection with sensitization to the hapten diphenylcyclopropenone (DPC). The CDR3 DNA is TGTGCCACCGCGCCAGGGGGAGCTGATACGCAGTATTTT. This sequence encodes CATAPGGADTQYF.